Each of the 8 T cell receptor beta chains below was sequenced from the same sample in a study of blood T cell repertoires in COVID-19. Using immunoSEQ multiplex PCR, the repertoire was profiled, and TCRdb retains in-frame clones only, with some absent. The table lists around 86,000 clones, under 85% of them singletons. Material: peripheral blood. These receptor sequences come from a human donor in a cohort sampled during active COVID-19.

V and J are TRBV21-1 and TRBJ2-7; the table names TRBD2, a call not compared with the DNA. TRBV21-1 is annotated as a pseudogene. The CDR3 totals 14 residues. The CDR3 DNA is TGTGCCAGCAGCAAAGCTGGCAGACTGTACGAGCAGTACTTC. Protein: CASSKAGRLYEQYF.

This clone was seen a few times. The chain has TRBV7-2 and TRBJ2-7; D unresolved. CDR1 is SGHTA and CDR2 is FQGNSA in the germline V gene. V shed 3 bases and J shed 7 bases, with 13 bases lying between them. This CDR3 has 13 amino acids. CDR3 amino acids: CASSFGRLIEQYF. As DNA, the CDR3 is TGTGCCAGCAGCTTTGGGCGCTTAATTGAGCAGTACTTC.

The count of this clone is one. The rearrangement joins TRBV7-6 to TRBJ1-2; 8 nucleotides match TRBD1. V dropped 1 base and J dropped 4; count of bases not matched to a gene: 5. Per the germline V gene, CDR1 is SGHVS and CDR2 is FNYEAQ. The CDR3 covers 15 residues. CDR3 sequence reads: CASSLGEDRVYGYTF. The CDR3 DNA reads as TGTGCCAGCAGCTTAGGGGAGGACAGGGTCTATGGCTACACCTTC.

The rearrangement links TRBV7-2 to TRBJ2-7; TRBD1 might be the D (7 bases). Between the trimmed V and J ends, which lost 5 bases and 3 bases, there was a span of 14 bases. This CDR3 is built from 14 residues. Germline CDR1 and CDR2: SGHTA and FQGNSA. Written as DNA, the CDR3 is TGTGCCAGCAGCCAGGGGGAGGCCGTCTACGAGCAGTACTTC. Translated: CASSQGEAVYEQYF.

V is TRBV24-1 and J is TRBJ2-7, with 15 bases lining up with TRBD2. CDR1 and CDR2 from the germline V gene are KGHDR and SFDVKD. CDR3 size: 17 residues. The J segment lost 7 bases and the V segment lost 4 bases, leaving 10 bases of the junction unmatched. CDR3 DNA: TGTGCCACCAGTGACCCTAGGACTAGCGGGAGGGCCGAGGAGCAGTACTTC. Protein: CATSDPRTSGRAEEQYF.

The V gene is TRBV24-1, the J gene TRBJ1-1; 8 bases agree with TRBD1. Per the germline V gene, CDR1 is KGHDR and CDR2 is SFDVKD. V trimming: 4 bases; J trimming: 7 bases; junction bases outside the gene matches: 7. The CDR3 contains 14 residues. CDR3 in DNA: TGTGCCACCAGTGACCGGACAGGGTGGAATGAAGCTTTCTTT. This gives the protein CATSDRTGWNEAFF.

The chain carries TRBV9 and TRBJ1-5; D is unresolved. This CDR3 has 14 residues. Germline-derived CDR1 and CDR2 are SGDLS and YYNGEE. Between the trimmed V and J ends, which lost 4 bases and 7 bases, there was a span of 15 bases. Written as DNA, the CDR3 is TGTGCCAGCAGCCCCTACGGAGGGAGCCAGCCCCAGCATTTT. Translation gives CASSPYGGSQPQHF. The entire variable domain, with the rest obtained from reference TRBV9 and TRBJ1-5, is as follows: DSGVTQTPKHLITATGQRVTLRCSPRSGDLSVYWYQQSLDQGLQFLIQYYNGEERAKGNILERFSAQQFPDLHSELNLSSLELGDSALYFCASSPYGGSQPQHFGDGTRLSIL.

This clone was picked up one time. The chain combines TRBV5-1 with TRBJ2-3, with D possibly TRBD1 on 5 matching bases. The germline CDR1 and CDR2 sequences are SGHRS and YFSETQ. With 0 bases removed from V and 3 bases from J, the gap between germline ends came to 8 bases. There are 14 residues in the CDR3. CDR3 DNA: TGCGCCAGCAGCTTGGAACCAGGGACAGATACGCAGTATTTT. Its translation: CASSLEPGTDTQYF.